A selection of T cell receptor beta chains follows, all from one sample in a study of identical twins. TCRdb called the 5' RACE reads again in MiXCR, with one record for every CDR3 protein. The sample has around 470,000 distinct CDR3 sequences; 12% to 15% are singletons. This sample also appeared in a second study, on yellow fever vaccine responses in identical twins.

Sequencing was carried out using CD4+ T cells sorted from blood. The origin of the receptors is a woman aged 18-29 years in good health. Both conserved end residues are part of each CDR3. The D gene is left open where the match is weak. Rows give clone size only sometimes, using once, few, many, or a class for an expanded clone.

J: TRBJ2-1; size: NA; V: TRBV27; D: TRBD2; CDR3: CASSFAGGVYNEQFF; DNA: TGTGCCAGCAGTTTCGCGGGAGGAGTTTACAATGAGCAGTTCTTC
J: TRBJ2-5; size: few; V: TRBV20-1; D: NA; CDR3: CSAVKRELQETQYF; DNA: TGCAGTGCTGTGAAGAGGGAACTCCAAGAGACCCAGTACTTC
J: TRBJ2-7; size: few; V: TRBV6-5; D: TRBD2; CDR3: CASSNPLAGASYEQYF; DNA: TGTGCCAGCAGTAACCCACTAGCGGGGGCCTCCTACGAGCAGTACTTC
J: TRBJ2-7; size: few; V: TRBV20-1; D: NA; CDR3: CSARDRIGISYEQYF; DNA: TGCAGTGCTAGAGATCGGATAGGGATCTCCTACGAGCAGTACTTC
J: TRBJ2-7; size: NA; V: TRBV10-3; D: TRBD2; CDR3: CAISEGGLDEQYF; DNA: TGTGCCATCAGTGAGGGGGGACTAGACGAGCAGTACTTC
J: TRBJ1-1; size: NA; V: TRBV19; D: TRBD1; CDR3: CASDRGRNTEAFF; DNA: TGTGCCAGCGACAGGGGGCGGAACACTGAAGCTTTCTTT
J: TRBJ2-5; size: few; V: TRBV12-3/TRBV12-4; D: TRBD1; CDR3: CASSRIDRATQYF; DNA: TGTGCCAGCAGTCGCATAGACAGGGCAACCCAGTACTTC
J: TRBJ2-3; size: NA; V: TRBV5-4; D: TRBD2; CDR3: CASSSAGRSADTQYF; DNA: TGTGCCAGCAGCTCAGCGGGGCGGTCGGCAGATACGCAGTATTTT
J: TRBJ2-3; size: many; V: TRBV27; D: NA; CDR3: CASSSGGITDTQYF; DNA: TGTGCCAGCAGTTCGGGCGGGATCACAGATACGCAGTATTTT
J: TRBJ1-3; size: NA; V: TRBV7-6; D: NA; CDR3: CASSRGVTGNTIYF; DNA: TGTGCCAGCAGCCGAGGGGTGACTGGAAACACCATATATTTT
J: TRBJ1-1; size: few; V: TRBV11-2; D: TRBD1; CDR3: CASSFAGGAVAEAFF; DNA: TGTGCCAGCAGCTTCGCAGGGGGCGCGGTGGCTGAAGCTTTCTTT
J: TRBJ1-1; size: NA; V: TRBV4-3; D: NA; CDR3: CASSQVGQRGRAFF; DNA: TGCGCCAGCAGCCAAGTAGGGCAACGGGGACGGGCTTTCTTT
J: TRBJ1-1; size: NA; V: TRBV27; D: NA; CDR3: CASSLNGFGTEAFF; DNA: TGTGCCAGCAGTTTAAACGGGTTTGGCACTGAAGCTTTCTTT
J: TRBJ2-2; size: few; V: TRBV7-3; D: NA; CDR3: CASKERLETGELFF; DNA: TGTGCCAGCAAGGAGAGGTTGGAAACCGGGGAGCTGTTTTTT
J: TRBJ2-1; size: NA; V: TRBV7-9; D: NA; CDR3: CASSRYVDNEQFF; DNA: TGTGCCAGCAGCCGATACGTCGATAATGAGCAGTTCTTC
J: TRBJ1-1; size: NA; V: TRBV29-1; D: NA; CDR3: CSVDPMMNTEAFF; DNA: TGCAGCGTTGATCCCATGATGAACACTGAAGCTTTCTTT
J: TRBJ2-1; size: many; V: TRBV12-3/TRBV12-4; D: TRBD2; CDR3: CASTPPGGGNEQFF; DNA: TGTGCCAGCACCCCACCGGGGGGGGGCAATGAGCAGTTCTTC
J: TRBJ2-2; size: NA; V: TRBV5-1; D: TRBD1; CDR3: CASSLEGAGGELFF; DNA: TGCGCCAGCAGCTTGGAGGGGGCAGGCGGGGAGCTGTTTTTT
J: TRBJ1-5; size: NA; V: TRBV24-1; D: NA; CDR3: CATSDEGSNQPQHF; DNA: TGTGCCACCAGTGATGAGGGTAGCAATCAGCCCCAGCATTTT
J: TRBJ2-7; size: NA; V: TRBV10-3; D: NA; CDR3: CAMVLGDNSYEQYF; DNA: TGTGCCATGGTCCTCGGGGACAACTCCTACGAGCAGTACTTC
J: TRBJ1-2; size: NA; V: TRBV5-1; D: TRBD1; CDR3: CASSQFLDRAKDYGYTF; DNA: TGCGCCAGCAGCCAATTCTTGGACAGGGCGAAGGACTATGGCTACACCTTC
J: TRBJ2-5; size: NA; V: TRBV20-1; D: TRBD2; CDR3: CSARVVTSGARTQYF; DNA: TGCAGTGCTAGAGTCGTGACTAGCGGGGCCAGGACCCAGTACTTC
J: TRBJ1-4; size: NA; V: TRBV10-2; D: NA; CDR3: CASSDNNEKLFF; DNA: TGCGCCAGCAGTGATAATAATGAAAAACTGTTTTTT
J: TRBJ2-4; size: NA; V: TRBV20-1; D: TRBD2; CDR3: CSAREGTIAKNIQYF; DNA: TGCAGTGCCAGGGAGGGGACGATAGCCAAAAACATTCAGTACTTC
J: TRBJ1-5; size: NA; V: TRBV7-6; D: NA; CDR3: CASSLAWGGNQPQHF; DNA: TGTGCCAGCAGCTTAGCTTGGGGGGGTAATCAGCCCCAGCATTTT
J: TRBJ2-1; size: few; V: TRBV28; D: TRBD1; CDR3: CASSSETGGSNEQFF; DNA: TGTGCCAGCAGTTCAGAGACAGGGGGTAGTAATGAGCAGTTCTTC
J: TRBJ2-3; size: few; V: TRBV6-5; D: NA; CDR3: CASSYSTLSLTDTQYF; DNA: TGTGCCAGCAGTTACTCGACCTTATCCCTCACAGATACGCAGTATTTT
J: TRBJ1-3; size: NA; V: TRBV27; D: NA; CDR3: CASSSKGTGNTIYF; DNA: TGTGCCAGCAGTTCTAAGGGTACTGGAAACACCATATATTTT
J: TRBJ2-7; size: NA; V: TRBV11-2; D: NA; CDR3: CASSFSRGEQYF; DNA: TGTGCCAGCAGCTTCAGTAGAGGGGAGCAGTACTTC
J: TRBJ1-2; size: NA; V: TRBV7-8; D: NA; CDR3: CASSRTTSFYGYTF; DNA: TGTGCCAGCAGCCGCACGACCTCTTTCTATGGCTACACCTTC
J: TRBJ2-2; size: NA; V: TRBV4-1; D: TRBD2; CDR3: CASSQAGLGGVFF; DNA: TGCGCCAGCAGCCAAGCAGGACTAGGAGGAGTGTTTTTT
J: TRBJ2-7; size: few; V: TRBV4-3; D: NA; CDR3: CASSQGADAYEQYF; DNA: TGCGCCAGCAGCCAAGGAGCGGACGCCTACGAGCAGTACTTC
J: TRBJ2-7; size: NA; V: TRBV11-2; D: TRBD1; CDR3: CASSVQGSMLYEQYF; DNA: TGTGCCAGCAGCGTACAGGGGTCTATGCTCTACGAGCAGTACTTC
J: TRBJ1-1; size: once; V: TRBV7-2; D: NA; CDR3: CASREGEWNTEAFF; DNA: TGTGCCAGCAGGGAGGGGGAATGGAACACTGAAGCTTTCTTT
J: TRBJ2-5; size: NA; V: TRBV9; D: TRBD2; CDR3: CASSVVPSGQETQYF; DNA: TGTGCCAGCAGCGTAGTTCCTAGCGGACAAGAGACCCAGTACTTC
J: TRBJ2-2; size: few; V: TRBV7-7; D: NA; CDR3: CASSHVGGVELFF; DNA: TGTGCTAGCAGTCATGTCGGAGGGGTGGAGCTGTTTTTT
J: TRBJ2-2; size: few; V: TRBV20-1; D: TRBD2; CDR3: CSALRTSGSWDTGELFF; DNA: TGCAGTGCCCTGAGGACTAGCGGGAGTTGGGACACCGGGGAGCTGTTTTTT
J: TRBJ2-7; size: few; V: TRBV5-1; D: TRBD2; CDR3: CASSPREGLGNEQYF; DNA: TGCGCCAGCAGCCCTAGGGAGGGACTCGGCAACGAGCAGTACTTC
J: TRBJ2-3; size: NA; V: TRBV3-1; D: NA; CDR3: CASSLTGTARADTQYF; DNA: TGTGCCAGCAGCCTAACAGGGACCGCTCGAGCAGATACGCAGTATTTT
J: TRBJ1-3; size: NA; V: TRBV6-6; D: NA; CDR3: CASSQGTGNTIYF; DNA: TGTGCCAGCAGTCAGGGTACTGGAAACACCATATATTTT
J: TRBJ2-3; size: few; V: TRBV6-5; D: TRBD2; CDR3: CASSYAGLAGGGDTQYF; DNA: TGTGCCAGCAGTTACGCCGGACTAGCGGGAGGAGGCGATACGCAGTATTTT
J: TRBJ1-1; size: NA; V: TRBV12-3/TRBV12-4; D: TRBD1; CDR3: CASSPTGGETEAFF; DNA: TGTGCCAGCAGTCCGACAGGGGGAGAGACTGAAGCTTTCTTT
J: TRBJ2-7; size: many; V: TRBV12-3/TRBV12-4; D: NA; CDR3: CASSLGGSPYEQYF; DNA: TGTGCCAGCAGTTTAGGGGGCTCTCCCTACGAGCAGTACTTC
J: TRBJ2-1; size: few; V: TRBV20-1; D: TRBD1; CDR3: CSAFRRDRGYNEQFF; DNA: TGCAGTGCTTTTCGCCGGGACAGGGGTTACAATGAGCAGTTCTTC